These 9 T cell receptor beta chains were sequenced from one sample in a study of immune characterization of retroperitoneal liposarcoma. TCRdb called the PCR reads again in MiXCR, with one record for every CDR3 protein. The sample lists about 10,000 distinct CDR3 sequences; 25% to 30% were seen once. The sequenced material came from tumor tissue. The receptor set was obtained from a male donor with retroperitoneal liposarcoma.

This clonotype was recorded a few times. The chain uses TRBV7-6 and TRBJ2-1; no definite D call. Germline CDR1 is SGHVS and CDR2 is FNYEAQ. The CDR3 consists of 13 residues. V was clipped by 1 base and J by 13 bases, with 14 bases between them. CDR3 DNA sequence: TGTGCCAGCAGCTTAGGGTACCAAGAGACCCAGTTCTTC. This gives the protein CASSLGYQETQFF. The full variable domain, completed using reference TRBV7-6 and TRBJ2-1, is GAGVSQSPRYKVTKRGQDVALRCDPISGHVSLYWYRQALGQGPEFLTYFNYEAQQDKSGLPNDRFSAERPEGSISTLTIQRTEQRDSAMYRCASSLGYQETQFFGPGTRLTVL.

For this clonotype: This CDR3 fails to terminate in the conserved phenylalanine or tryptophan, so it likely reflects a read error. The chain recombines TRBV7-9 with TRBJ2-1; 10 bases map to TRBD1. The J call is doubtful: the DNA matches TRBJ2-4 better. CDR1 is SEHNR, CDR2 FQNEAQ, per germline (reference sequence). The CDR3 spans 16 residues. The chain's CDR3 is CASSLSSGQGKNIQYH. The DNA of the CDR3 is TGTGCCAGCAGCTTAAGTTCGGGACAGGGGAAAAACATTCAGTACCAC.

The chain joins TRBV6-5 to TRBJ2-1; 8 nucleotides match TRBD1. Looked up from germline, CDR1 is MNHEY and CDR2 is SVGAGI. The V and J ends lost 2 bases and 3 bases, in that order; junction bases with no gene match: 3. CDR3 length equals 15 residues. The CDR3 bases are TGTGCCAGCAGTTACGGACAGGGTCACTACAATGAGCAGTTCTTC. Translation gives CASSYGQGHYNEQFF.

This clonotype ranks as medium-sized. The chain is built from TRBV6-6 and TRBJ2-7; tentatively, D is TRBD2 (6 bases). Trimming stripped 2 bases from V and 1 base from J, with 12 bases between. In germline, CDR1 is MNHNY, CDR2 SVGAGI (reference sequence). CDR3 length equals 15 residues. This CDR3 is CASSYGRGWSYEQYF. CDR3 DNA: TGTGCCAGCAGTTACGGGCGGGGATGGTCCTACGAGCAGTACTTC.

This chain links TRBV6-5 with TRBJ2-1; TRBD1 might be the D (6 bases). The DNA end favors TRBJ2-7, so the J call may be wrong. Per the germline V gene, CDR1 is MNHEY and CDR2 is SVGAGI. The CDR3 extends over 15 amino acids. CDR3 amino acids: CASSYSSTGTYEQYF. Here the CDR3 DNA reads TGTGCCAGCAGTTACTCGTCAACAGGGACCTACGAGCAGTACTTC.

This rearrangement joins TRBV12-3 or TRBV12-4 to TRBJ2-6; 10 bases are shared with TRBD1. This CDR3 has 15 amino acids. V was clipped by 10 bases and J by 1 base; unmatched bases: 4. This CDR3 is CATRQGASGANVLTF. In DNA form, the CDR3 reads TGTGCCACCCGACAGGGGGCATCTGGGGCCAACGTCCTGACTTTC.

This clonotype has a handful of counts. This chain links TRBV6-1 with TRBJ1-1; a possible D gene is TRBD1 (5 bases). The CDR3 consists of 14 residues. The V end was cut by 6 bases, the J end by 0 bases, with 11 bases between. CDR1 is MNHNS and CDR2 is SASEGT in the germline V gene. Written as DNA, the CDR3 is TGTGCCAGCAGGGCCGGGACGGTGAACACTGAAGCTTTCTTT. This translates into CASRAGTVNTEAFF.

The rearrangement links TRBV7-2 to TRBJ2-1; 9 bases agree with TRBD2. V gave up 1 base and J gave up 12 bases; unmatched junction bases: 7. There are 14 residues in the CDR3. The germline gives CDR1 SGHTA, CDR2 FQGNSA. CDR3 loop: CASSLGPTSGWQFF. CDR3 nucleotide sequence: TGTGCCAGCAGCTTAGGGCCCACTAGCGGGTGGCAGTTCTTC.

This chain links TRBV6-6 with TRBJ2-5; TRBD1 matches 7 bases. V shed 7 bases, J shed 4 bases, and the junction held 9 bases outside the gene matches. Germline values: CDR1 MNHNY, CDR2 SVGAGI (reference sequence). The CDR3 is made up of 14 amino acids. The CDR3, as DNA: TGTGCCAGCAACAACTTAGGGGGCGGAGAGACCCAGTACTTC. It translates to CASNNLGGGETQYF.